The 24 T cell receptor beta chains below were found in one sample sequenced in a study of blood T cell repertoires in COVID-19. Using immunoSEQ multiplex PCR, the repertoire was profiled, and TCRdb retains in-frame clones only, with some absent. Of 51,000 or so clones listed, over 80% were seen once; the top ten hold around 7.5%. Sequenced input: peripheral blood. Every receptor here comes from a man aged 65 to 85 with active COVID-19.

Only one count was recorded for this clone. The rearrangement links TRBV9 to TRBJ2-7; TRBD1 aligns across 10 bases. J gave up 4 bases and V 0 bases, and 1 base lay outside the gene matches. CDR1 and CDR2 from the germline V gene are SGDLS and YYNGEE. The CDR3 spans 14 residues. In nucleotides, the CDR3 is TGTGCCAGCAGCGTAGAGGGACAGGGGTACGAGCAGTACTTC. This translates into CASSVEGQGYEQYF.

The chain employs TRBV27 and TRBJ2-1, with D possibly being TRBD2 (6 bases). CDR3 length: 14 amino acids. Trimming took 2 bases from V and 3 from J, leaving 8 bases between them. Germline V gene data show CDR1 as MNHEY and CDR2 as SMNVEV (reference sequence). The CDR3 nucleotides are TGTGCCAGCAGTTTAACGGGACTCTACAATGAGCAGTTCTTC. It yields the protein CASSLTGLYNEQFF.

The V and J genes are TRBV5-1 and TRBJ2-1; 13 bases match TRBD2. Germline CDR1 SGHRS, CDR2 YFSETQ. V was clipped by 6 bases and J by 10 bases; unmatched bases: 10. The CDR3 loop spans 15 amino acids. CDR3 coding DNA: TGCGCCAGCACGCCGAGACTAGCGGGGGGACAGGAGCAGTTCTTC. Translated, it gives CASTPRLAGGQEQFF.

Notes on this clone: At one end the junction does not follow the germline gene, possibly because of a read error. V gene TRBV18 combines with J gene TRBJ2-1; 8 bases agree with TRBD1. Germline V gene data show CDR1 as KGHSH and CDR2 as LQKENI. This CDR3 comprises 15 residues. The CDR3: CASSPRQGQYNEQFF. In DNA, the CDR3 is TGTGCCAGCTCCCCACGACAGGGGCAGTACAATGAGCAGTTCTTC.

This clone was observed a single time. The V gene is TRBV6-2 or TRBV6-3, the J gene TRBJ2-7; TRBD1 aligns across 9 bases. With 0 bases clipped from V and 2 bases from J, the junction kept 5 bases outside the gene matches. This CDR3 is 16 amino acids long. Germline V gene data show CDR1 as MNHEY and CDR2 as SVGEGT. The CDR3 DNA reads as TGTGCCAGCAGTTACTCGCCGGGACAGGGAACCTACGAGCAGTACTTC. Translated: CASSYSPGQGTYEQYF.

This chain links TRBV29-1 with TRBJ1-1, with 10 bases aligning to TRBD1. There are 13 residues in the CDR3. Trimming removed 4 bases from V and 3 bases from J; junction bases left unmatched: 2. Germline assignment: CDR1 SQVTM and CDR2 ANQGSEA. In nucleotides, the CDR3 is TGCAGCGTTGGACAGGGGGCGGACACTGAAGCTTTCTTT. As protein: CSVGQGADTEAFF.

The chain employs TRBV28 and TRBJ1-5; 7 bases fit TRBD1. Germline-derived CDR1 and CDR2 are MDHEN and SYDVKM. The junction had 4 bases not matched to a gene; V was cut back by 3 bases and J by 5 bases. The CDR3 runs 14 residues. Here the CDR3 DNA reads TGTGCCAGCAGTTTGGCAGGGGGTTATCAGCCCCAGCATTTT. Protein: CASSLAGGYQPQHF.

The chain carries TRBV4-1 and TRBJ2-5; tentative D call: TRBD1 (6 bases). CDR3 length equals 14 residues. Germline values: CDR1 MGHRA, CDR2 YSYEKL. The V end was cut by 5 bases, the J end by 2 bases, with 12 bases between. CDR3 region: CASSATGKQETQYF. The CDR3 DNA sequence: TGCGCCAGCAGCGCAACAGGGAAACAAGAGACCCAGTACTTC.

V gene TRBV2 combines with J gene TRBJ2-7; D is perhaps TRBD1 (6 bases). Between the trimmed V and J ends, which lost 6 bases and 5 bases, there was a span of 14 bases. CDR3 length: 13 residues. Germline CDR1 and CDR2: SNHLY and FYNNEI. The CDR3 here is CASSEQGIDEQYF. CDR3 bases: TGTGCCAGCAGCGAACAGGGTATCGACGAGCAGTACTTC. The whole variable domain, filled in from reference TRBV2 and TRBJ2-7, reads EPEVTQTPSHQVTQMGQEVILRCVPISNHLYFYWYRQILGQKVEFLVSFYNNEISEKSEIFDDQFSVERPDGSNFTLKIRSTKLEDSAMYFCASSEQGIDEQYFGPGTRLTVT.

The rearrangement joins TRBV9 to TRBJ1-5, with 10 bases that match TRBD1. V lost 0 bases to trimming and J lost 4 bases; unmatched junction nucleotides: 1. The V gene's germline CDR1 is SGDLS and CDR2 YYNGEE. The CDR3 contains 15 residues. CDR3 in DNA: TGTGCCAGCAGCGTAGGGGACAGGGGTAATCAGCCCCAGCATTTT. Translation gives CASSVGDRGNQPQHF.

This chain connects TRBV7-8 to TRBJ1-4, with a weak D call TRBD1 (5 bases). V lost 5 bases to trimming and J lost 3 bases, with 10 bases between them. CDR3 length equals 14 residues. Germline values: CDR1 SGHVS, CDR2 FQNEAQ. In DNA form, the CDR3 reads TGTGCCAGCAGCGTCGACAGTGCTAATGAAAAACTGTTTTTT. This sequence encodes CASSVDSANEKLFF.

The V gene is TRBV2, the J gene TRBJ1-1; 8 bases map to TRBD1. Germline V gene data show CDR1 as SNHLY and CDR2 as FYNNEI. The CDR3 runs 12 residues. The V gene end was trimmed by 5 bases and the J gene end by 8 bases; junction bases not matched to a gene: 4. CDR3 amino acids: CASSSTGGEAFF. CDR3 DNA: TGTGCCAGCAGTAGTACAGGGGGAGAAGCTTTCTTT. The full variable domain, with the rest looked up from reference TRBV2 and TRBJ1-1, is EPEVTQTPSHQVTQMGQEVILRCVPISNHLYFYWYRQILGQKVEFLVSFYNNEISEKSEIFDDQFSVERPDGSNFTLKIRSTKLEDSAMYFCASSSTGGEAFFGQGTRLTVV.

This clone has a single count. The J gene is TRBJ2-2, the V gene TRBV19; D might be TRBD1 (6 bases). The CDR3 consists of 14 residues. The V gene's germline CDR1 is LNHDA and CDR2 SQIVND (reference sequence). V gave up 5 bases and J gave up 4 bases, with 11 bases separating them. The DNA for the CDR3 is TGTGCCAGTAGTTTTGGCAGGGGCACCGGGGAGCTGTTTTTT. It translates to CASSFGRGTGELFF.

The sample holds a few counts of this clone. V usage is TRBV11-2 and J usage is TRBJ1-2; TRBD1 is a possible D gene (6 bases). Germline V gene sequence: CDR1 SGHAT, CDR2 FQNNGV. The CDR3 has 16 residues. Trimming removed 0 bases at V and 4 bases at J, with 15 bases between. The CDR3, as DNA: TGTGCCAGCAGCTTAGATCGGGACACGGCTCCCTATGGCTACACCTTC. It encodes CASSLDRDTAPYGYTF.

The rearrangement joins TRBV4-3 to TRBJ2-7; TRBD1 aligns across 9 bases. This CDR3 is 16 amino acids long. Per the germline V gene, CDR1 is LGHNA and CDR2 is YSLEER. J lost 4 bases, V lost 0 bases, and 7 bases had no gene match. This chain's CDR3 is CASSQEPGQGGYEQYF. The DNA of the CDR3 is TGCGCCAGCAGCCAAGAACCGGGACAGGGAGGATACGAGCAGTACTTC.

This chain joins TRBV6-5 and TRBJ2-1; 12 positions agree with TRBD2. V lost 8 bases, J lost 5 bases, and 7 bases stayed unmatched. The CDR3 is 15 residues long. The germline V gene encodes CDR1 MNHEY and CDR2 SVGAGI. This CDR3 reads CASVRLAGADNEQFF. The CDR3 DNA follows: TGTGCCAGCGTGCGACTAGCGGGGGCCGACAATGAGCAGTTCTTC.

The chain is built from TRBV6-5 and TRBJ1-5; D is unresolved. V gave up 6 bases and J gave up 2 bases, with 5 bases separating them. The CDR3 is 12 amino acids. Germline CDR1 MNHEY, CDR2 SVGAGI. Written as DNA, the CDR3 is TGTGCCAGCAGAGAGGGCAATCAGCCCCAGCATTTT. Its protein product is CASREGNQPQHF.

In its sample, this clone was seen once. The V gene is TRBV10-3, the J gene TRBJ2-2; 8 nucleotides match TRBD2. This CDR3 spans 14 amino acids. The germline CDR1 and CDR2 sequences are ENHRY and SYGVKD. V was pared by 8 bases and J by 5 bases, with 7 bases of the junction left unmatched. CDR3 sequence reads: CAILAGGRTGELFF. The CDR3 DNA sequence: TGTGCCATCCTGGCAGGCGGGAGGACCGGGGAGCTGTTTTTT.

The chain carries TRBV5-4 and TRBJ2-5, with D perhaps TRBD1 (6 bases). The CDR3 runs to 13 residues. Looked up from germline, CDR1 is SGHNT and CDR2 is YYREEE (reference sequence). The V and J ends lost 4 bases and 4 bases respectively, with 11 bases between them. CDR3 coding DNA: TGTGCCAGCAGCCAACCCAGGGGAGAGACCCAGTACTTC. Translated, it gives CASSQPRGETQYF.

The chain carries TRBV18 and TRBJ2-7; perhaps TRBD1 as D (5 bases). This CDR3 is 13 amino acids long. The ends were cut back, 3 bases at V and 1 base at J, with 7 bases in the middle. Germline lookup yields CDR1 KGHSH and CDR2 LQKENI. CDR3 loop: CASSPPGSYEQYF. The CDR3 nucleotides are TGTGCCAGCTCACCCCCAGGGTCCTACGAGCAGTACTTC.

This clone was detected only once. The chain carries TRBV4-3 and TRBJ1-4; D perhaps matches TRBD1 (5 bases). The V end was cut by 3 bases, the J end by 0 bases, with 17 bases between. The CDR3 length is 18 residues. Germline CDR1 is LGHNA and CDR2 is YSLEER. The CDR3 DNA sequence: TGCGCCAGCAGCCACTCCTGGGGGGGGGTTGCAACTAATGAAAAACTGTTTTTT. Translated: CASSHSWGGVATNEKLFF.

This chain joins TRBV28 and TRBJ1-4; 8 bases match TRBD1. The length of the CDR3 is 16 residues. Per the germline V gene, CDR1 is MDHEN and CDR2 is SYDVKM. Trimming at V came to 6 bases and at J to 7 bases, leaving 13 bases not matched to a gene. Here the CDR3 reads CASSWGAGQGTEKLFF. The CDR3 bases are TGTGCCAGCAGCTGGGGGGCCGGACAGGGTACTGAAAAACTGTTTTTT.

The V and J genes are TRBV6-5 and TRBJ1-6; 7 bases agree with TRBD1. The V segment lost 4 bases and the J segment 7 bases; nucleotides outside the gene matches: 7. This CDR3 has 15 amino acids. Per germline, CDR1 MNHEY and CDR2 SVGAGI. The CDR3 is CASSFRDRENSPLHF. The CDR3 DNA follows: TGTGCCAGCAGTTTCCGGGACAGAGAGAATTCACCCCTCCACTTT.

This chain links TRBV30 with TRBJ1-2; no clear D gene. The V gene's germline CDR1 is GTSNPN and CDR2 SVGIG (reference sequence). This CDR3 contains 11 residues. V shed 2 bases and J shed 8 bases, with 9 bases lying between them. CDR3 DNA: TGTGCCTGGAGTCGTTTTGGCGGCTACACCTTC. It translates to CAWSRFGGYTF.